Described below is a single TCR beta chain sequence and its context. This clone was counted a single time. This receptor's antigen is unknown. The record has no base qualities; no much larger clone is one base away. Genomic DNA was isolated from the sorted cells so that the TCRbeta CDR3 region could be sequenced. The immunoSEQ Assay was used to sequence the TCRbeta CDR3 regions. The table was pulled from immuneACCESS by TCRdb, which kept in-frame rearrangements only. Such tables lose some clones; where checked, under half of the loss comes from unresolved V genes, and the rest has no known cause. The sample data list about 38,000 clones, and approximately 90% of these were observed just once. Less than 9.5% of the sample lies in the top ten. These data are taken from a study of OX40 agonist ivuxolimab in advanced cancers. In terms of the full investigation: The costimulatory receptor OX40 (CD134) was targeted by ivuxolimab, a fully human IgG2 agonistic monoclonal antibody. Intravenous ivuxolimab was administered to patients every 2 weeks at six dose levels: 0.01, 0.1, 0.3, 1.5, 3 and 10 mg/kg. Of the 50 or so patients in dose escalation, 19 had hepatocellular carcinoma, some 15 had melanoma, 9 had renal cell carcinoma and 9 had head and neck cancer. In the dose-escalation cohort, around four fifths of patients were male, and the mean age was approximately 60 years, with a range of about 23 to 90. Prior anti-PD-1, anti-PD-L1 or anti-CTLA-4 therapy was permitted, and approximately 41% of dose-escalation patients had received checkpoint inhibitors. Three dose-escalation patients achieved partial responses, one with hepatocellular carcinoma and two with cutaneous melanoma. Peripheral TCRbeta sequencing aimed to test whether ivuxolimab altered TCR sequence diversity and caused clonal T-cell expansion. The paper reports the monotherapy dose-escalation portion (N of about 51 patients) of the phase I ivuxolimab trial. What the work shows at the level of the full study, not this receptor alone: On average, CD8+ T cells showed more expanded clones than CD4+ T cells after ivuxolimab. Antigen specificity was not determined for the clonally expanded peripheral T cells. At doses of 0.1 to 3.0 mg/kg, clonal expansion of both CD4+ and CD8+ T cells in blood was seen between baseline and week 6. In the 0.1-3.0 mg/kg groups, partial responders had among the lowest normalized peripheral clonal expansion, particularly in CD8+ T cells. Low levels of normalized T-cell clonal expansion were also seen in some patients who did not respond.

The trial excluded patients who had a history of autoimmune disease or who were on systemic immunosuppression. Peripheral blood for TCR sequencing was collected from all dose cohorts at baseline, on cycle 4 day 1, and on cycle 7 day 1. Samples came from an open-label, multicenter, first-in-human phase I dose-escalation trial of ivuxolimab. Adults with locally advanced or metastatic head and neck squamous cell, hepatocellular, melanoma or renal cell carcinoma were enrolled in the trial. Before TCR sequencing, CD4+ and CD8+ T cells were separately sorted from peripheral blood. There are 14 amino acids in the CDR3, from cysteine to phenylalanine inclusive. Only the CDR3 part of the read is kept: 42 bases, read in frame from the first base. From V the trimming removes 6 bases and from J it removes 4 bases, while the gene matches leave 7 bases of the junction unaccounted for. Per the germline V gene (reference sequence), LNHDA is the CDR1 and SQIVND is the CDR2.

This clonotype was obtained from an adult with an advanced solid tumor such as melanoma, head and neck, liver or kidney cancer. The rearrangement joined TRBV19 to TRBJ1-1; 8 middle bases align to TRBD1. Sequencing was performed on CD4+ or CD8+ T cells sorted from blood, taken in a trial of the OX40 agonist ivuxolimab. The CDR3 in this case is CASSDRGLPTEAFF. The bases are TGTGCCAGTAGCGACAGGGGCCTCCCCACTGAAGCTTTCTTT.